This TCR beta chain came from a study of cytomegalovirus exposure and HLA in healthy donors. About the study: Researchers previously reported finding 100 million or so unique TCR beta sequences from 150 million to 200 million T cells.

Note on this clone: Antigen specificity is unknown.

The study's findings and limits: Per a later analysis, 18,000 or so TCR beta sequences showed association with HLA alleles at 0.05 false discovery rate. Reportedly, fewer N-insertions than the approximately 610-donor mean appeared in an Asian-associated ancestry cluster in a later analysis.

V dropped 4 bases and J dropped 0 bases, with 10 bases sitting between them. From germline, CDR1 is SGHNT and CDR2 YYREEE (reference sequence). The CDR3 runs 14 residues. Primers included in the PCR were 60 Vbeta and 13 Jbeta primers. Study processing details: In a later analysis, tens of millions of unique TCR beta chains included roughly 11 million shared by two or more donors. Some clones are missing from TCRdb's copy, which holds only in-frame ones; the method was immunoSEQ multiplex PCR. That table furnishes V, J and clone size, whereas the DNA furnished D and trimming. This table holds 90,000 to 150,000 clones, 76% found once.

Sequencing was performed on PBMCs. This clonotype originated in a woman aged 40 to 50 in good health and CMV-seropositive. V and J are TRBV5-4 and TRBJ1-2; no clear D. The CDR3 is CASSPGRTNYGYTF. In nucleotides, the CDR3 is TGTGCCAGCAGCCCAGGCCGGACTAACTATGGCTACACCTTC.